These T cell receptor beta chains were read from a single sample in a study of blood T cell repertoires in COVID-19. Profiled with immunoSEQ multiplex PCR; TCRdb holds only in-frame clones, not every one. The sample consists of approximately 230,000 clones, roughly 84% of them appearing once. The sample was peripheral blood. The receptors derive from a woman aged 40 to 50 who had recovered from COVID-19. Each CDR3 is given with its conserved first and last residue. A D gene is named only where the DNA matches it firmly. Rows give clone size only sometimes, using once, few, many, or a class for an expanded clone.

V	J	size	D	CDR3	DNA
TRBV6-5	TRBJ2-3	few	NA	CASTPTQKRNTQYF	TGTGCCAGCACCCCCACTCAGAAGCGGAATACGCAGTATTTT
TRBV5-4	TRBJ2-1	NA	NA	CASSLYVRLSNEQFF	TGTGCCAGCAGCTTATACGTCAGGCTAAGCAATGAGCAGTTCTTC
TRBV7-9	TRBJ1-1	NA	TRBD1	CASSSHLGTVGNTEAFF	TGTGCCAGCAGCTCCCACCTAGGGACAGTTGGAAACACTGAAGCTTTCTTT
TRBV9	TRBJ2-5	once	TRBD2	CASSPTSGGETQYF	TGTGCCAGCAGCCCGACTAGCGGGGGTGAGACCCAGTACTTC
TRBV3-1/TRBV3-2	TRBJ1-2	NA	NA	CASSQGGGGYTF	TGTGCCAGCAGCCAAGGTGGAGGTGGCTACACCTTC
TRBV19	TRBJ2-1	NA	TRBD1	CASSATTGAANYNEQFF	TGTGCCAGTAGTGCAACGACAGGGGCGGCAAACTACAATGAGCAGTTCTTC
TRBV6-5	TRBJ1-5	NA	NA	CASRLTYDNQPQHF	TGTGCCAGCAGGCTGACATACGATAATCAGCCCCAGCATTTT
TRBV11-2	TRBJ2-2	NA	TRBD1	CASSHRGANTGELFF	TGTGCCAGCAGCCACAGGGGAGCGAACACCGGGGAGCTGTTTTTT
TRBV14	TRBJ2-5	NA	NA	CASSQDSQGGRETQYF	TGTGCCAGCAGCCAAGATAGCCAGGGGGGACGGGAGACCCAGTACTTC
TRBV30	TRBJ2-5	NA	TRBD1	CAWAGTAYQETQYF	TGTGCCTGGGCCGGGACAGCTTACCAAGAGACCCAGTACTTC
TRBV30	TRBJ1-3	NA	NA	CAWSVRHSSGNTIYF	TGTGCCTGGAGTGTACGACACAGCTCTGGAAACACCATATATTTT
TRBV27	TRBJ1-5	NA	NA	CASRHSGGYSNQPQHF	TGTGCCAGCAGGCACTCGGGGGGATATAGCAATCAGCCCCAGCATTTT
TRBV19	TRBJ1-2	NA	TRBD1	CASSMPQGNFNYGYTF	TGTGCCAGTAGTATGCCACAGGGGAATTTTAACTATGGCTACACCTTC
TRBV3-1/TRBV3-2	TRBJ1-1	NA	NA	CASSLTRPGTRLGTEAFF	TGTGCCAGCAGCCTCACGCGTCCCGGGACACGCCTAGGAACTGAAGCTTTCTTT
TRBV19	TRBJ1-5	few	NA	CASSPLGGASNQPQHF	TGTGCCAGTAGTCCCCTGGGGGGGGCGAGCAATCAGCCCCAGCATTTT
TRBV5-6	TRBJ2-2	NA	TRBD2	CASSPPIESGRAGTGELFF	TGTGCCAGCAGCCCCCCCATCGAGAGCGGGAGGGCGGGCACCGGGGAGCTGTTTTTT
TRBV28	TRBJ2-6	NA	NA	CASSSVIGGAGANVLTF	TGTGCCAGCAGTTCCGTAATCGGAGGCGCTGGGGCCAACGTCCTGACTTTC
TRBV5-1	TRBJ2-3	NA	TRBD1	CASSEWTGGSTDTQYF	TGCGCCAGCAGCGAATGGACAGGGGGAAGCACAGATACGCAGTATTTT
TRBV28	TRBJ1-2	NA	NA	CASTLAGHDYGYTF	TGTGCCAGCACCCTGGCAGGGCATGACTATGGCTACACCTTC
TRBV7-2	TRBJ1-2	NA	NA	CASSLAGPGFYGYTF	TGTGCCAGCAGCTTAGCGGGCCCGGGGTTCTATGGCTACACCTTC
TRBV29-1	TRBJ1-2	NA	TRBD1	CSVTGGYGYTF	TGCAGCGTTACAGGGGGCTATGGCTACACCTTC
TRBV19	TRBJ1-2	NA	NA	CASYWYGEGYTF	TGTGCCAGTTACTGGTACGGGGAAGGCTACACCTTC
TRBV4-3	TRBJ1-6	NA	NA	CASSQLVRLGSPLHF	TGCGCCAGCAGCCAACTGGTGAGGCTTGGTTCACCCCTCCACTTT
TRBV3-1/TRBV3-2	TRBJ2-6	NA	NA	CASSQGPGAGGANVLTF	TGTGCCAGCAGCCAAGGCCCAGGGGCTGGTGGGGCCAACGTCCTGACTTTC
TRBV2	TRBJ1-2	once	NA	CASSERGTSGYTF	TGTGCCAGCAGTGAAAGGGGGACCTCTGGCTACACCTTC
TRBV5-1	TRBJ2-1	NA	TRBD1	CASSGKTGADNEQFF	TGCGCCAGCAGCGGGAAGACAGGGGCCGACAATGAGCAGTTCTTC
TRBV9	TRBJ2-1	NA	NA	CASSVGPEYSYNEQFF	TGTGCCAGCAGCGTAGGTCCGGAGTACTCCTACAATGAGCAGTTCTTC
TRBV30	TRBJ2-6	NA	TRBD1	CAWSAPGQHSGANVLTF	TGTGCCTGGAGTGCTCCGGGACAGCACTCTGGGGCCAACGTCCTGACTTTC
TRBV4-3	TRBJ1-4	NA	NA	CASSQWSRSRGEKLFF	TGCGCCAGCAGCCAGTGGAGCAGGAGTAGGGGGGAAAAACTGTTTTTT
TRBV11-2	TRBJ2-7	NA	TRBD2	CASSLEGTSGYEQYF	TGTGCCAGCAGCCTAGAGGGGACTAGCGGGTACGAGCAGTACTTC
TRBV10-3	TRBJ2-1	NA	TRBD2	CAISGTSGSYNEQFF	TGTGCCATCAGTGGGACTAGCGGGAGTTACAATGAGCAGTTCTTC
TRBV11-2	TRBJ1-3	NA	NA	CASSLVGGSGNTIYF	TGTGCCAGCAGCTTAGTGGGGGGCTCTGGAAACACCATATATTTT
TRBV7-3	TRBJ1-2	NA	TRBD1	CASSPGQGLYGYTF	TGTGCCAGCAGCCCCGGACAGGGGCTCTATGGCTACACCTTC
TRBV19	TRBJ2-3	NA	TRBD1	CASSKQGIGTDTQYF	TGTGCCAGTAGTAAACAGGGGATCGGCACAGATACGCAGTATTTT
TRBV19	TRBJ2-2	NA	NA	CASSILGGFGELFF	TGTGCCAGTAGTATATTGGGGGGATTCGGGGAGCTGTTTTTT
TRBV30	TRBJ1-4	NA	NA	CAANGRQFNEKLFF	TGTGCCGCCAACGGTAGACAGTTTAATGAAAAACTGTTTTTT
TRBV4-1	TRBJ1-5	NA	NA	CASSQEGGNQPQHF	TGCGCCAGCAGCCAAGAAGGGGGAAATCAGCCCCAGCATTTT
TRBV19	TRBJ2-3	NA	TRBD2	CASRSGGGGGTDTQYF	TGTGCCAGTAGATCGGGAGGGGGTGGCGGCACAGATACGCAGTATTTT
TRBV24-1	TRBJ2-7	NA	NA	CATSDATEYEQYF	TGTGCCACCAGTGATGCAACAGAATACGAGCAGTACTTC
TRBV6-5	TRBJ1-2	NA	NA	CASTGGNYGYTF	TGTGCCAGCACGGGGGGTAACTATGGCTACACCTTC
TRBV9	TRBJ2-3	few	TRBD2	CASSVGSGLADLTDTQYF	TGTGCCAGCAGCGTAGGCTCGGGCCTAGCGGACCTCACAGATACGCAGTATTTT
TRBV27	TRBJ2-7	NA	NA	CASSRDTTYEQYF	TGTGCCAGCAGTAGGGACACCACCTACGAGCAGTACTTC
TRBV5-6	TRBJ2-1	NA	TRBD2	CASSGSGNNEQFF	TGTGCCAGCAGCGGGAGCGGGAACAATGAGCAGTTCTTC
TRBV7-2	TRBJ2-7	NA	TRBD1	CASSLTGVYEQYF	TGTGCCAGCAGCCTTACAGGGGTTTACGAGCAGTACTTC
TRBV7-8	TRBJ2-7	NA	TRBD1	CASSGQGEIGSYEQYF	TGTGCCAGCAGCGGACAGGGGGAGATTGGGTCCTACGAGCAGTACTTC
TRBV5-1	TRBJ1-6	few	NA	CASSSDTSYNSPLHF	TGCGCCAGCAGCTCGGACACCTCCTATAATTCACCCCTCCACTTT
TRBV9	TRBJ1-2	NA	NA	CASSAPGLNYGYTF	TGTGCCAGCAGCGCTCCAGGGTTGAACTATGGCTACACCTTC
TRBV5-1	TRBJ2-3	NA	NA	CASSLGGPPDTQYF	TGCGCCAGCAGTCTGGGGGGGCCGCCGGATACGCAGTATTTT
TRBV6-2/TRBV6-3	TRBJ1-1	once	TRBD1	CASSRTGGAYTEAFF	TGTGCCAGCAGTAGGACAGGGGGCGCGTACACTGAAGCTTTCTTT
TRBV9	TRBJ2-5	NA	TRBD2	CASSQEGLGMKTQYF	TGTGCCAGCAGCCAGGAGGGACTAGGCATGAAGACCCAGTACTTC
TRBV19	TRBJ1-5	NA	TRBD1	CASSSQGENQPQHF	TGTGCCAGTAGCTCGCAGGGGGAAAATCAGCCCCAGCATTTT
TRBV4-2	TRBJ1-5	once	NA	CASSQDRGSYQPQHF	TGTGCCAGCAGCCAAGATCGGGGGTCGTATCAGCCCCAGCATTTT
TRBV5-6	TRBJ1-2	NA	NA	CASSLETDYGYTF	TGTGCCAGCAGCTTGGAGACAGACTATGGCTACACCTTC